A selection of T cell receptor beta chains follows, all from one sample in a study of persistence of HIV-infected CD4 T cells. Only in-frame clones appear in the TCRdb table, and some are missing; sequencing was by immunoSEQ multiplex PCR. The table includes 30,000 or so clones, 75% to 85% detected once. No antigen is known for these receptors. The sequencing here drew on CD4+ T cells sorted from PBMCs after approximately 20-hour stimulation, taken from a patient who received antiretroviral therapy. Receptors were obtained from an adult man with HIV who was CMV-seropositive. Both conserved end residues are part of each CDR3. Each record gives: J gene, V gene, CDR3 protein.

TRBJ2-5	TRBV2	CASSARGSETQYF
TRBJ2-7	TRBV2	CASGTDVSYEQYF
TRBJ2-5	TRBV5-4	CASSLPDRRETQYF
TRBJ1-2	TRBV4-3	CASSQEPRAGIRGYTF
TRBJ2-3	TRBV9	CASSVSSGGVTDTQYF
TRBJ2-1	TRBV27	CASSLSSKDEQFF
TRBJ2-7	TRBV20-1	CSASSGGIYEQYF
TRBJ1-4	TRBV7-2	CASSLVTAGEKLFF
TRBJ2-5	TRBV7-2	CASSSQTGVRETQYF
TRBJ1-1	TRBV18	CASSPLTGRGNTEAFF
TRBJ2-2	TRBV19	CASRTTGTGAGELFF
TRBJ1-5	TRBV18	CASSPSQGAGPQHF
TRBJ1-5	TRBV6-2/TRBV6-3	CASSYRGGLPEHF
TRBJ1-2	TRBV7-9	CASGRNGYTF
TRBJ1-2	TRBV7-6	CASSPGPDRSYGYTF
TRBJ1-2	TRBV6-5	CASRPTGGNYGYTF
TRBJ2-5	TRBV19	CASKRDRGPEETQYF
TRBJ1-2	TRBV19	CASSISSPRQGHGYTF
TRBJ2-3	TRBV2	CASKTSGGASDTQYF
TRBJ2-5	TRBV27	CASSLASGGFETQYF
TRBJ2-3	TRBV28	CASSLIRGTQYF
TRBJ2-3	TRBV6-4	CASSDDYGNPTQYF
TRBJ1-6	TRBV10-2	CASSQDGTGGSPLHF
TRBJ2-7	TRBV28	CASTQAPEAGGNYEQYF
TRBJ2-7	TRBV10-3	CAISESTGSALGEQYF
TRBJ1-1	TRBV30	CAWSNPGQGDPEAFF
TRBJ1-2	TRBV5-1	CASSLGQGARGYGYTF
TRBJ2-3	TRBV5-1	CASSFQGVGDTQYF
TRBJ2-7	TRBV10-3	CAISEAKGILYYEQYF
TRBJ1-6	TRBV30	CAWSVGSPLHF
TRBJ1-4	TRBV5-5	CASSLPGQGAYRLFF
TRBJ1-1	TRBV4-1	CASSQDPGLRREAFF
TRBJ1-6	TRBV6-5	CASSLGPGNSPLHF
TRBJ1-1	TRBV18	CASSPFTQGSTEAFF
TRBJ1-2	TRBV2	CASSEQGFGYGYTF
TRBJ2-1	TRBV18	CASSRARGDAYNEQFF
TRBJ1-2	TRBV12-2	CASRLLEVVDYGYTF
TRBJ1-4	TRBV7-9	CASSLARGPGTGIGEKLFF
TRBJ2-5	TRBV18	CASSPTRLQETQYF